A single sample is the source of the 16 T cell receptor beta chains below, sequenced in a study of blood T cell repertoires in COVID-19. The assay was immunoSEQ multiplex PCR, and TCRdb's table has in-frame clones only and misses some. The sample lists tens of thousands of clones; roughly four fifths were seen once. The sample consisted of peripheral blood. Receptor source: a woman aged 80 or over with acute or convalescent COVID-19.

This chain links TRBV10-3 with TRBJ1-1; tentatively, D is TRBD1 (6 bases). V was clipped by 10 bases and J by 1 base, with 16 bases between them. Germline V CDR1 and CDR2: ENHRY, SYGVKD. The CDR3 is 14 residues long. CDR3 nucleotide sequence: TGTGCCACCTGTCTAGGGGGTTCGAACACTGAAGCTTTCTTT. Residues: CATCLGGSNTEAFF.

The chain combines TRBV10-3 with TRBJ1-6, with D possibly TRBD1 on 5 matching bases. Trimming pared 5 bases from V and 14 bases from J, leaving 16 bases between. This CDR3 is built from 13 residues. Germline CDR1 ENHRY, CDR2 SYGVKD. The CDR3 sequence is CAISPSPGGALHF. In nucleotides, the CDR3 is TGTGCCATCAGTCCCTCCCCGGGGGGGGCCCTCCACTTT.

The V gene is TRBV7-8, the J gene TRBJ1-1, with D unresolved. The V gene lost 5 bases and the J gene lost 11 bases, with 15 bases spanning the gap. Looked up from germline, CDR1 is SGHVS and CDR2 is FQNEAQ. There are 12 residues in the CDR3. The CDR3 sequence: CASSPRIREAFF. The CDR3 coding sequence is TGTGCCAGCAGCCCTCGGATTAGGGAGGCTTTCTTT.

The chain has TRBV7-2 and TRBJ1-1, with 7 nucleotides matching TRBD1. V shed 5 bases and J 0 bases; nucleotides not matched to a gene: 3. Germline V gene lookup returns CDR1 SGHTA and CDR2 FQGNSA. This CDR3 region has 14 residues. Here the CDR3 DNA reads TGTGCCAGCAGCCCGGGACAGCTGAACACTGAAGCTTTCTTT. This codes for CASSPGQLNTEAFF.

The chain recombines TRBV21-1 with TRBJ2-2; TRBD1 was called by the table and not checked on the DNA. TRBV21-1 is deemed a pseudogene. The CDR3 extends over 16 amino acids. The CDR3 is CASSKGPRSGIIWLFF. The CDR3 bases are TGTGCCAGCAGCAAAGGACCCCGGTCAGGAATTATCTGGCTGTTTTTT.

The chain has TRBV3-1 (or the pseudogene TRBV3-2) and TRBJ1-1, with a possible D match to TRBD1 (6 bases). V gave up 4 bases and J gave up 2 bases, with 14 bases separating them. This CDR3 has 15 amino acids. Germline V gene data show CDR1 as LGHDT and CDR2 as YNNKEL (reference sequence). The CDR3 region has the DNA TGTGCCAGCAGCCCATCATTACAGGGTAACACTGAAGCTTTCTTT. Amino acid sequence: CASSPSLQGNTEAFF.

This clone was counted a single time. This rearrangement joins TRBV4-1 to TRBJ2-2; D possibly corresponds to TRBD1 (6 bases). Germline CDR1 is MGHRA and CDR2 is YSYEKL. V lost 1 base to trimming and J lost 1 base, with 7 bases between them. The CDR3 runs to 15 residues. The CDR3 DNA follows: TGCGCCAGCAGCCAAGCGGGACAGAACACCGGGGAGCTGTTTTTT. It is translated as CASSQAGQNTGELFF.

The genes are TRBV4-2 and TRBJ2-6; 9 bases are a match to TRBD1. This CDR3 has 17 amino acids. The trim removed 5 bases at V and 2 bases at J, leaving 7 bases unmatched. Per the germline V gene, CDR1 is LGHNA and CDR2 is YNFKEQ. Here the CDR3 reads CASSSFGQGTGANVLTF. In DNA form, the CDR3 reads TGTGCCAGCAGCTCCTTCGGACAGGGGACTGGGGCCAACGTCCTGACTTTC.

The chain couples TRBV5-1 to TRBJ2-1; D is perhaps TRBD2 (6 bases). Germline CDR1 and CDR2: SGHRS and YFSETQ. V shed 0 bases and J shed 6 bases, with 10 bases lying between them. The CDR3 spans 14 residues. CDR3 coding DNA: TGCGCCAGCAGCTTGGGGGACTTAATCAATGAGCAGTTCTTC. As protein: CASSLGDLINEQFF.

This rearrangement joins TRBV6-5 to TRBJ1-2, with 9 bases identical to TRBD1. After removal of 5 bases from V and 7 bases from J, the junction contained 2 bases not matched to a gene. Germline V gene data show CDR1 as MNHEY and CDR2 as SVGAGI. This CDR3 has 12 amino acids. CDR3 sequence: CASSRQGVGYTF. Here the CDR3 DNA reads TGTGCCAGCAGTAGACAGGGGGTTGGCTACACCTTC.

V gene TRBV4-1 combines with J gene TRBJ2-7; TRBD1 matches 10 bases. This CDR3 contains 17 residues. Per the germline V gene, CDR1 is MGHRA and CDR2 is YSYEKL. The V segment lost 2 bases and the J segment 2 bases; nucleotides outside the gene matches: 9. This CDR3 is CASSQSPRTGGTYEQYF. As DNA, the CDR3 is TGCGCCAGCAGCCAAAGCCCCCGGACAGGGGGGACCTACGAGCAGTACTTC.

The chain is built from TRBV6-1 and TRBJ1-1; no reliable D call. V was cut by 2 bases and J by 4 bases, with 11 bases left in between. The germline V gene encodes CDR1 MNHNS and CDR2 SASEGT. The CDR3 is 14 residues long. CDR3 in amino acids: CASSERRTGTEAFF. The CDR3 coding sequence is TGTGCCAGCAGTGAACGGAGAACGGGCACTGAAGCTTTCTTT.

This clone was observed a single time. V is TRBV6-5 and J is TRBJ2-3; perhaps TRBD2 as D (5 bases). The ends were cut back, 3 bases at V and 5 bases at J, with 12 bases in the middle. CDR3 length: 14 amino acids. The germline V gene encodes CDR1 MNHEY and CDR2 SVGAGI. The CDR3 bases are TGTGCCAGCAGTTATCCGGACTGGGTAGATACGCAGTATTTT. This translates into CASSYPDWVDTQYF.

This sequence joins TRBV25-1 and TRBJ2-2, with TRBD2 matching 8 bases. Germline V gene lookup returns CDR1 MGHDK and CDR2 SYGVNS. The V segment lost 6 bases and the J segment 6 bases; nucleotides outside the gene matches: 3. The CDR3 is 13 residues long. This chain's CDR3 is CASSRGGPGELFF. CDR3 nucleotides: TGTGCCAGCAGCCGGGGGGGCCCCGGGGAGCTGTTTTTT.

The chain joins TRBV5-4 to TRBJ2-2; D remains unclear. From germline, CDR1 is SGHNT and CDR2 YYREEE (reference sequence). V lost 0 bases and J lost 4, with 7 bases in between. This CDR3 comprises 14 residues. The chain's CDR3 is CASSLDSFTGELFF. Written as DNA, the CDR3 is TGTGCCAGCAGCTTGGACAGCTTCACCGGGGAGCTGTTTTTT.

Worth noting for this clone: A read error may account for a junction end that differs from germline. The chain recombines TRBV6-1 with TRBJ2-7; 8 nucleotides agree with TRBD2. Germline assignment: CDR1 MNHNS and CDR2 SASEGT. The CDR3 loop spans 13 amino acids. The CDR3 protein is CASSEARAGVEVF. The DNA for the CDR3 is TGTGCCAGCAGTGAAGCCCGAGCGGGGGTAGAAGTCTTC.